The 13 T cell receptor beta chains listed next were all sequenced from one sample in a study of control samples from healthy donors and cancer patients (dated by TCRdb to 2018 to 2021). Library preparation was by the immunoSEQ multiplex PCR assay. Held by TCRdb, this immuneACCESS table contains in-frame sequences only and omits some clones. Under half of the omission traces to an unresolved V gene where checked; the cause of the rest is unknown. The sample has 65,000 to 100,000 clones on record, 91% of them singletons. The ten biggest clones cover 15% to 20% of the sample. The sequenced sample consisted of blood. The receptors come from a man between 45 and 60 years old in good health.

The chain couples TRBV6-1 to TRBJ1-2; D not resolved. Germline loops: CDR1 MNHNS, CDR2 SASEGT. Trimming removed 3 bases at V and 0 bases at J, with 17 bases between. There are 17 residues in the CDR3. CDR3 in amino acids: CASSEPGSGKPNYGYTF. Here the CDR3 DNA reads TGTGCCAGCAGTGAGCCCGGGTCGGGAAAACCTAACTATGGCTACACCTTC.

The CDR3 region is CATSGPGELFF. CDR3 bases: TGCGCCACCTCAGGGCCCGGGGAGCTGTTTTTT. The rearrangement links TRBV10-1 to TRBJ2-2, with D tentatively TRBD1 (5 bases). This CDR3 spans 11 amino acids. Trimming shortened V by 10 bases and J by 6 bases, and 9 bases separated the two germline ends. Germline-derived CDR1 and CDR2 are WNHNN and SYGVQD (reference sequence).

This chain links TRBV3-1 (or the pseudogene TRBV3-2) with TRBJ2-3, with 9 bases lining up with TRBD2. The CDR3 consists of 16 residues. V was pared by 4 bases and J by 0 bases, with 5 bases of the junction left unmatched. Germline lookup yields CDR1 LGHDT and CDR2 YNNKEL (reference sequence). CDR3 loop: CASSPLAGASTDTQYF. CDR3 nucleotides: TGTGCCAGCAGCCCCTTAGCGGGGGCTAGCACAGATACGCAGTATTTT.

J is TRBJ1-4 and V is TRBV6-5; 7 bases fit TRBD1. The CDR3 totals 14 residues. Trimming cost V 5 bases and J 11 bases; bases outside gene matches: 11. Germline V gene sequence: CDR1 MNHEY, CDR2 SVGAGI. CDR3 bases: TGTGCCAGCAGTCTCACAGGGACAGCCGTGAAACTGTTTTTT. It codes for CASSLTGTAVKLFF.

J is TRBJ2-3 and V is TRBV4-2; a possible D gene is TRBD2 (5 bases). The CDR3 loop spans 14 amino acids. Germline V gene data show CDR1 as LGHNA and CDR2 as YNFKEQ. Trimming pared 3 bases from V and 0 bases from J, leaving 7 bases between. The CDR3 is CASSQRVSTDTQYF. CDR3 bases: TGTGCCAGCAGCCAGCGGGTTAGCACAGATACGCAGTATTTT.

This clone was observed once. The chain has TRBV4-1 and TRBJ1-6; the D is unclear. Germline CDR1 reads MGHRA; CDR2 reads YSYEKL. Trimming removed 0 bases from V and 10 bases from J, with 7 bases in between. The CDR3 runs to 13 residues. The DNA for the CDR3 is TGCGCCAGCAGCCAAGAGGGTGGATCACCCCTCCACTTT. It is translated as CASSQEGGSPLHF.

This clone has just one count. The chain combines TRBV30 with TRBJ2-7, with 8 bases fitting TRBD1. Losses at the gene ends were 2 bases for V and 2 bases for J; bases not matched to a gene: 2. CDR1 and CDR2 from the germline V gene are GTSNPN and SVGIG (reference sequence). The CDR3 contains 13 residues. CDR3 loop: CAWSIQGAYEQYF. The CDR3 nucleotides are TGTGCCTGGAGTATACAGGGGGCCTACGAGCAGTACTTC.

The chain recombines TRBV10-3 with TRBJ1-2, with 7 bases lining up with TRBD1. Germline CDR1 is ENHRY and CDR2 is SYGVKD. The CDR3 length is 12 residues. V lost 6 bases to trimming and J lost 4 bases; unmatched junction nucleotides: 2. The CDR3 reads CAISQGGYGYTF. Here the CDR3 DNA reads TGTGCCATCAGCCAGGGGGGCTATGGCTACACCTTC.

This clone was counted only a few times. This chain joins TRBV6-5 and TRBJ1-1; TRBD1 might be the D (5 bases). Germline V gene lookup returns CDR1 MNHEY and CDR2 SVGAGI. CDR3 length equals 14 residues. V was trimmed by 4 bases and J by 0 bases, leaving 9 bases between them. The CDR3 spells CASSSTVMNTEAFF. The CDR3 nucleotides are TGTGCCAGCAGTTCGACAGTAATGAACACTGAAGCTTTCTTT.

This chain connects TRBV19 to TRBJ1-2, with 7 bases matching TRBD1. Trimming cost V 8 bases and J 4 bases; bases outside gene matches: 16. Germline V gene lookup returns CDR1 LNHDA and CDR2 SQIVND (reference sequence). The CDR3 spans 16 residues. CDR3 region: CASGTILTDRPYGYTF. CDR3 nucleotides: TGTGCCAGTGGAACTATTCTTACGGACAGGCCCTATGGCTACACCTTC.

V is TRBV6-6 and J is TRBJ1-1, with D possibly matching TRBD1 (5 bases). Germline values: CDR1 MNHNY, CDR2 SVGAGI (reference sequence). V lost 5 bases and J 7 bases, leaving 14 bases between the germline ends. The CDR3 covers 13 residues. Written as DNA, the CDR3 is TGTGCCAGCAGTCACCTAGGGGTTGATGAAGCTTTCTTT. Encoded protein: CASSHLGVDEAFF.

The chain carries TRBV11-2 and TRBJ1-2; D possibly corresponds to TRBD1 (5 bases). Germline lookup yields CDR1 SGHAT and CDR2 FQNNGV. Trimming removed 8 bases at V and 7 bases at J, with 26 bases between. The CDR3 length is 16 residues. CDR3 sequence (DNA): TGTGCCAGCGATAGAGGGACGGAAGGCCTTAGGGGTGGCTACACCTTC. This translates into CASDRGTEGLRGGYTF.

The rearrangement joins TRBV5-8 to TRBJ1-4; D perhaps matches TRBD1 (6 bases). The V gene's germline CDR1 is SGHTS and CDR2 YDEGEE. The CDR3 is 15 residues long. V was cut by 2 bases and J by 8 bases, with 16 bases left in between. CDR3 sequence: CASSLLPGVGEKLFF. The CDR3 bases are TGTGCCAGCAGCTTATTGCCAGGGGTCGGGGAAAAACTGTTTTTT.